This TCR beta chain was obtained from a study of cytomegalovirus exposure and HLA in healthy donors. Study in general: Researchers previously reported finding just under 120 million unique TCR beta sequences from approximately 190 million T cells.

The CDR3 has 17 amino acids. Germline V gene data show CDR1 as SGHNT and CDR2 as YYREEE (reference sequence). V was clipped by 2 bases and J by 0 bases, with 17 bases between them. Both 60 Vbeta primers and 13 Jbeta primers went into the PCR. Assay used: immunoSEQ multiplex PCR; TCRdb lists only in-frame clones, some missing. The sample records around 100,000 clones, around 70% being singletons. Sequencing used PBMCs. This chain links TRBV5-4 with TRBJ1-2; D is possibly TRBD1 (6 bases). The TCR comes from a young man in good health and CMV-seropositive. CDR3 protein: CASSFILSQGSNYGYTF. The CDR3 bases are TGTGCCAGCAGCTTCATTCTGAGCCAGGGGTCTAACTATGGCTACACCTTC.